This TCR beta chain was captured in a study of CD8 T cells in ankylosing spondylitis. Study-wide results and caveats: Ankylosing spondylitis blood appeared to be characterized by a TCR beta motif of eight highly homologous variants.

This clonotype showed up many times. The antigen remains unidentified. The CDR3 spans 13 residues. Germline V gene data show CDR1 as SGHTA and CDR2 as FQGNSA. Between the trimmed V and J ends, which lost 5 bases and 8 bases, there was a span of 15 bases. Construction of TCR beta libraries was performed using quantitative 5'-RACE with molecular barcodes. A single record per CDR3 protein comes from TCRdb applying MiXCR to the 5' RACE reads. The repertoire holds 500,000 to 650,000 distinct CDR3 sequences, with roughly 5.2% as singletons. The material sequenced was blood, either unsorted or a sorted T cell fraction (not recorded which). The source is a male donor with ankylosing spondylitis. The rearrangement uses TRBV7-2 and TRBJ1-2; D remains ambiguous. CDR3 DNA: TGTGCCAGCAGCCCCGGACCGGTTGAGGGCTACACCTTC. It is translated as CASSPGPVEGYTF.